This TCR beta chain was found in a study of T cell responses to AZD1222 COVID-19 vaccine. Study-wide points: Just five or six AZD1222 recipients were seropositive at baseline.

As for this clone: The antigen is undetermined.

CDR3 size: 14 residues. V trimming: 2 bases; J trimming: 4 bases; junction bases outside the gene matches: 1. The germline V gene has CDR1 LGHNA and CDR2 YNFKEQ. Assay used: immunoSEQ multiplex PCR; TCRdb lists only in-frame clones, some missing. The profile shows tens of thousands of clones, 70% to 90% of them singletons. The source of this sequence is an adult in good health. The starting material was peripheral blood, obtained on day 0 of AZD1222 vaccination. V gene TRBV4-2 combines with J gene TRBJ2-7; 11 bases map to TRBD2. This chain's CDR3 is CASSQTSGSYEQYF. The CDR3 DNA follows: TGTGCCAGCAGCCAAACTAGCGGGAGTTACGAGCAGTACTTC.